Listed below are T cell receptor beta chains from one sample, sequenced in a study. Each CDR3 protein is one row after TCRdb ran MiXCR on the RT-PCR reads. The data show more than 550,000 distinct CDR3 sequences, approximately 14% seen once. The sequenced material came from memory CD4+ T cells from blood. The receptor source for this set is a female donor in good health, serving as a healthy control. The CDR3 runs from the conserved cysteine through the conserved F or W. A D gene is named only where the DNA matches it firmly. Where a row states a size, it is once, few, many or the class of an expanded clone; other rows omit it.

d_call: -
clone_size: -
j_call: TRBJ1-5
v_call: TRBV2
cdr3_aa: CASRRTFEGPQHF
cdr3_nt: TGTGCCAGCAGGAGGACATTTGAGGGGCCCCAGCATTTT

d_call: TRBD1
clone_size: -
j_call: TRBJ2-7
v_call: TRBV7-2
cdr3_aa: CASNRPDRDNEQYF
cdr3_nt: TGTGCCAGCAACCGCCCGGACAGGGACAACGAGCAGTACTTC

d_call: -
clone_size: -
j_call: TRBJ1-6
v_call: TRBV30
cdr3_aa: CAWSAEYNSPLHF
cdr3_nt: TGTGCCTGGAGTGCAGAATATAATTCACCCCTCCACTTT

d_call: TRBD2
clone_size: -
j_call: TRBJ2-1
v_call: TRBV4-3
cdr3_aa: CASSQDWSGGDYNEQFF
cdr3_nt: TGCGCCAGCAGCCAAGATTGGTCGGGAGGGGACTACAATGAGCAGTTCTTC

d_call: -
clone_size: few
j_call: TRBJ1-5
v_call: TRBV27
cdr3_aa: CASSLSLGLINQPQHF
cdr3_nt: TGTGCCAGCAGTTTATCTCTGGGTCTGATCAATCAGCCCCAGCATTTT

d_call: TRBD1
clone_size: -
j_call: TRBJ1-5
v_call: TRBV12-3/TRBV12-4
cdr3_aa: CASSPTGGRQPQHF
cdr3_nt: TGTGCCAGCAGTCCGACAGGGGGCCGCCAGCCCCAGCATTTT

d_call: -
clone_size: few
j_call: TRBJ1-5
v_call: TRBV6-1
cdr3_aa: CASSERRPQHF
cdr3_nt: TGTGCCAGCAGTGAAAGGCGACCCCAGCATTTT

d_call: TRBD1
clone_size: few
j_call: TRBJ2-1
v_call: TRBV20-1
cdr3_aa: CSARVREGAKYNEQFF
cdr3_nt: TGCAGTGCTAGAGTACGCGAGGGGGCTAAATATAATGAGCAGTTCTTC

d_call: TRBD1
clone_size: -
j_call: TRBJ2-1
v_call: TRBV6-2/TRBV6-3
cdr3_aa: CASNWRQGANEQFF
cdr3_nt: TGTGCCAGCAACTGGCGGCAGGGGGCAAATGAGCAGTTCTTC

d_call: TRBD2
clone_size: few
j_call: TRBJ2-5
v_call: TRBV7-2
cdr3_aa: CASRKLGGRETQYF
cdr3_nt: TGTGCCAGCAGAAAACTAGGCGGGAGAGAGACCCAGTACTTC

d_call: -
clone_size: -
j_call: TRBJ1-6
v_call: TRBV12-3/TRBV12-4
cdr3_aa: CASHLDEGRKSSPLHF
cdr3_nt: TGTGCCAGCCACCTCGACGAGGGAAGAAAGAGTTCACCCCTCCACTTT

d_call: -
clone_size: -
j_call: TRBJ2-3
v_call: TRBV5-1
cdr3_aa: CASSTYENTQYF
cdr3_nt: TGCGCCAGCAGCACCTACGAGAATACGCAGTATTTT

d_call: -
clone_size: many
j_call: TRBJ2-1
v_call: TRBV29-1
cdr3_aa: CSVAVVEVWFF
cdr3_nt: TGCAGCGTGGCGGTTGTGGAGGTTTGGTTCTTC

d_call: -
clone_size: few
j_call: TRBJ2-1
v_call: TRBV27
cdr3_aa: CASSSGWESEQFF
cdr3_nt: TGTGCCAGCAGTTCGGGGTGGGAGAGTGAGCAGTTCTTC

d_call: TRBD2
clone_size: few
j_call: TRBJ2-1
v_call: TRBV20-1
cdr3_aa: CSARLGTSNSRNEQFF
cdr3_nt: TGCAGTGCTAGACTAGGGACTAGTAATAGTCGGAATGAGCAGTTCTTC

d_call: TRBD2
clone_size: -
j_call: TRBJ2-5
v_call: TRBV10-3
cdr3_aa: CAIIIPSGGLGTQYF
cdr3_nt: TGTGCCATCATCATCCCTAGCGGGGGTTTGGGGACCCAGTACTTC

d_call: -
clone_size: -
j_call: TRBJ2-3
v_call: TRBV20-1
cdr3_aa: CLGRNTDTQYF
cdr3_nt: TGCTTAGGGCGCAACACAGATACGCAGTATTTT

d_call: TRBD1
clone_size: few
j_call: TRBJ1-1
v_call: TRBV5-1
cdr3_aa: CASSPGQELNTEAFF
cdr3_nt: TGCGCCAGCAGCCCAGGACAGGAACTTAACACTGAAGCTTTCTTT

d_call: -
clone_size: -
j_call: TRBJ1-5
v_call: TRBV6-6
cdr3_aa: CASSYYSYDRPNQPQHF
cdr3_nt: TGTGCCAGCAGTTATTATTCCTATGACAGACCCAATCAGCCCCAGCATTTT

d_call: TRBD1
clone_size: -
j_call: TRBJ1-1
v_call: TRBV18
cdr3_aa: CASSPEDRGTMNTEAFF
cdr3_nt: TGTGCCAGCTCACCAGAGGACAGGGGGACAATGAACACTGAAGCTTTCTTT